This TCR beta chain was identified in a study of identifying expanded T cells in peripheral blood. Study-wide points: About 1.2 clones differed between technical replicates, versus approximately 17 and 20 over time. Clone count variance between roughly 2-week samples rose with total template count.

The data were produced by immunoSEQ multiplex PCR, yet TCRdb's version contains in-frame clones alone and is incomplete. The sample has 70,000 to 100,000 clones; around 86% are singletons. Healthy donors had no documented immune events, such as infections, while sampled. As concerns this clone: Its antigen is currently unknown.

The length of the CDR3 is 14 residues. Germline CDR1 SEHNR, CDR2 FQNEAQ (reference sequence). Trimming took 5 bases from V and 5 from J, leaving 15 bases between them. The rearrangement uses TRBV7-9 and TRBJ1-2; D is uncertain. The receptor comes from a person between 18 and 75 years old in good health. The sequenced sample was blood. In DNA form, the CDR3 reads TGTGCCAGCAGCCTCGGGATGCAGGAGTATGGCTACACCTTC. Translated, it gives CASSLGMQEYGYTF.